Sequencing of this TCR beta chain was carried out in a study of beta chain features in type 1 diabetes. Expressed TCRB transcripts got sequenced, as all isolated RNA was reverse transcribed. Sequencing used immunoSEQ multiplex PCR; TCRdb keeps in-frame clones, though not all of them. The table shows about 900,000 clones, with roughly 15% occurring only once. V lost 4 bases and J 0 bases, leaving 9 bases between the germline ends. The CDR3 is 14 residues long. Per the germline V gene, CDR1 is SEHNR and CDR2 is FQNEAQ (reference sequence). Purity of each sorted population was above 95%. This clone has just a few counts. Its antigen remains unknown. Findings and caveats of the study: At VDJ recombination sites, type 1 diabetes patients had fewer insertions and more deleted nucleotides.

V and J are TRBV7-9 and TRBJ1-1, with D unclear. The TCR comes from a woman aged 18-29 years in good health. Specimen: naive CD4+ T cells from blood. This CDR3 reads CASSSLSMNTEAFF. The CDR3 nucleotides read TGTGCCAGCAGCTCGCTTTCTATGAACACTGAAGCTTTCTTT.